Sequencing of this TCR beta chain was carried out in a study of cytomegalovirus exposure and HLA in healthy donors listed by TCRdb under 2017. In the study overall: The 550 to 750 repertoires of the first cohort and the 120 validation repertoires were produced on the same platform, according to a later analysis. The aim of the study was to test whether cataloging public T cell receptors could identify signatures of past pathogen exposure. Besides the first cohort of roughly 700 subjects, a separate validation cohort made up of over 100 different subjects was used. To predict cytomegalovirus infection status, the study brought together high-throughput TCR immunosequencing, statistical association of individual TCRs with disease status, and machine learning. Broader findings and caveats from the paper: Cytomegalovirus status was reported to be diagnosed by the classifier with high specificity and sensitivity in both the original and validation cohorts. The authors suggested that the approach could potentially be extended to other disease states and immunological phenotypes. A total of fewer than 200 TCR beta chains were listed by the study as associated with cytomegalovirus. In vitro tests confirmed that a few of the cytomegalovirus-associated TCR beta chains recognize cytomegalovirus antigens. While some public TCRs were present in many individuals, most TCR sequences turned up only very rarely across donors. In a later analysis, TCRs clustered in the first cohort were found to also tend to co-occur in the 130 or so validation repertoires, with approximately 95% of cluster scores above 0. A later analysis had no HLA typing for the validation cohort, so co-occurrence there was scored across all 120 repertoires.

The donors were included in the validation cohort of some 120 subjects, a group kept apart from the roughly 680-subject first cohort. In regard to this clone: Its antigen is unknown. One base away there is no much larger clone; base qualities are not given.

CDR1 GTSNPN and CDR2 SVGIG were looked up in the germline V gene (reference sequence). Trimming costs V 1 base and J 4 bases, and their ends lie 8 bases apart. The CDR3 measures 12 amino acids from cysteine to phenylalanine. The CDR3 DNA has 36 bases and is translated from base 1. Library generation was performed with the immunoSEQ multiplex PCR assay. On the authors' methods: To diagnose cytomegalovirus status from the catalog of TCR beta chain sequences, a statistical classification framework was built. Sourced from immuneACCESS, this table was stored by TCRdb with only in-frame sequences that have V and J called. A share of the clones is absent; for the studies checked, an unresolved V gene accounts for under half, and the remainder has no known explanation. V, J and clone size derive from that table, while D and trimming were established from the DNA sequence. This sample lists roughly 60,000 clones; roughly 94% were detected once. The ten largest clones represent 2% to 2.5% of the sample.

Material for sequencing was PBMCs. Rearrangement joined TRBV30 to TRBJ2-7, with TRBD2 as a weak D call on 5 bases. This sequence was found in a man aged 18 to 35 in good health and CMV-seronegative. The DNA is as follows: TGTGCCTGGAGTGCTCCGGGATACGAGCAGTACTTC. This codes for CAWSAPGYEQYF.